A single sample is the source of the 19 T cell receptor beta chains below, sequenced in a study of T cell changes during pregnancy in multiple sclerosis. Method: immunoSEQ multiplex PCR; TCRdb's copy keeps in-frame clones and lacks some. The sample holds under 60,000 clones, approximately 94% seen once. The input for sequencing was CD4+ T cells from peripheral blood mononuclear cells, taken in the third trimester of pregnancy. The receptor set was obtained from a female donor with multiple sclerosis, enrolled in a pregnancy study.

The rearrangement joins TRBV18 to TRBJ1-1; possible D gene TRBD1, 5 bases. CDR1 KGHSH and CDR2 LQKENI come from the germline V gene. Trimming removed 3 bases at V and 0 bases at J, with 8 bases between. The CDR3 is made up of 14 amino acids. The CDR3, as DNA: TGTGCCAGCTCACCGATGGGGCTGAACACTGAAGCTTTCTTT. Encoded protein: CASSPMGLNTEAFF.

V gene TRBV13 combines with J gene TRBJ2-6; 7 bases match TRBD1. This CDR3 comprises 19 residues. Per germline, CDR1 PRHDT and CDR2 FYEKMQ (reference sequence). V lost 5 bases and J lost 0; bases outside the gene matches: 13. The CDR3 loop is CASSPKDRVGFSGANVLTF. The CDR3 nucleotides read TGTGCCAGCAGCCCCAAAGACAGGGTTGGCTTCTCTGGGGCCAACGTCCTGACTTTC.

This chain uses TRBV28 with TRBJ1-5; no reliable D call. CDR3 length: 14 amino acids. The ends were cut back, 1 base at V and 0 bases at J, with 4 bases in the middle. Germline CDR1 and CDR2: MDHEN and SYDVKM. The CDR3 DNA reads as TGTGCCAGCAGTTTATCAGGTAGCAATCAGCCCCAGCATTTT. Encoded protein: CASSLSGSNQPQHF.

DNA for the CDR3: TGTGCCAGCAGCCAGCCCCCGCCTGGGAGGAATGAGCAGTTCTTC. Encoded protein: CASSQPPPGRNEQFF. V gene TRBV5-4 combines with J gene TRBJ2-1; a weak D match, TRBD2 (6 bases). V was shortened by 4 bases and J by 7 bases, with 18 bases between the two germline ends. Germline values: CDR1 SGHNT, CDR2 YYREEE (reference sequence). CDR3 size: 15 residues.

V gene TRBV30 combines with J gene TRBJ2-3; 9 nucleotides match TRBD2. The germline V gene encodes CDR1 GTSNPN and CDR2 SVGIG (reference sequence). The V and J ends lost 3 bases and 4 bases, in that order; junction bases with no gene match: 11. The CDR3 has 16 residues. CDR3 sequence: CAWRPPWAGGADTQYF. The CDR3, as DNA: TGTGCCTGGAGGCCCCCGTGGGCGGGGGGGGCAGATACGCAGTATTTT.

The chain is built from TRBV7-2 and TRBJ2-5, with TRBD2 matching over 12 bases. With 5 bases clipped from V and 4 bases from J, the junction kept 2 bases outside the gene matches. CDR3 length equals 14 residues. Germline V gene data show CDR1 as SGHTA and CDR2 as FQGNSA. CDR3 nucleotide sequence: TGTGCCAGCAGCCCGGGACTAGCGGGAGAGACCCAGTACTTC. Its protein product is CASSPGLAGETQYF.

This chain uses TRBV30 with TRBJ1-4; D call uncertain. The V and J ends lost 5 bases and 4 bases respectively, with 8 bases between them. The germline V gene encodes CDR1 GTSNPN and CDR2 SVGIG (reference sequence). The CDR3 has 12 residues. Written as DNA, the CDR3 is TGTGCCTGGCTAGGCCGTAATGAAAAACTGTTTTTT. As protein: CAWLGRNEKLFF.

Written as DNA, the CDR3 is TGTGCCAGCAGTCACCGCCGGGACAGGGGGAAATATTTACATGGCTACACCTTC. Protein product: CASSHRRDRGKYLHGYTF. The V call is TRBV28, the J call TRBJ1-2, with 11 positions matching TRBD1. The CDR3 has 18 residues. The germline CDR1 and CDR2 sequences are MDHEN and SYDVKM. After removal of 5 bases from V and 6 bases from J, the junction contained 17 bases not matched to a gene.

The genes are TRBV5-6 and TRBJ2-2, with D unclear. V shed 0 bases and J shed 7 bases, with 4 bases lying between them. The germline gives CDR1 SGHDT, CDR2 YYEEEE. The CDR3 is 12 residues long. The CDR3 loop is CASSLAIGELFF. Written as DNA, the CDR3 is TGTGCCAGCAGCTTGGCCATCGGGGAGCTGTTTTTT.

The gene calls are TRBV4-1 and TRBJ2-5, with 9 bases lining up with TRBD2. Looked up from germline, CDR1 is MGHRA and CDR2 is YSYEKL. The CDR3 contains 17 residues. The V and J ends lost 1 base and 2 bases, in that order; junction bases with no gene match: 8. CDR3 nucleotide sequence: TGCGCCAGCAGCCAAGGGGGCCTAGCGGGATTGCAAGAGACCCAGTACTTC. It translates to CASSQGGLAGLQETQYF.

This clone appeared once. V is TRBV2 and J is TRBJ1-2; weak D call: TRBD1 (6 bases). The CDR3 spans 13 residues. V was trimmed by 7 bases and J by 2 bases, leaving 11 bases between them. CDR1 SNHLY and CDR2 FYNNEI come from the germline V gene. The CDR3 region has the DNA TGTGCCAGCATTTCAGGGGTCAACTATGGCTACACCTTC. This encodes CASISGVNYGYTF.

The rearrangement joins TRBV5-5 to TRBJ2-6; 9 bases match TRBD1. Germline V lookup: CDR1 SGHKS, CDR2 YYEKEE (reference sequence). The CDR3 is made up of 18 amino acids. The V segment lost 2 bases and the J segment 0 bases; nucleotides outside the gene matches: 6. The CDR3 spells CASSFFGTGISGANVLTF. CDR3 DNA sequence: TGTGCCAGCAGCTTCTTCGGGACAGGGATCTCTGGGGCCAACGTCCTGACTTTC.

V and J are TRBV5-4 and TRBJ2-1; TRBD2 matches at 10 bases. Germline loops: CDR1 SGHNT, CDR2 YYREEE (reference sequence). The V segment lost 2 bases and the J segment 7 bases; nucleotides outside the gene matches: 3. The CDR3 extends over 14 amino acids. CDR3: CASSLPGLANEQFF. The DNA of the CDR3 is TGTGCCAGCAGCTTACCGGGACTAGCGAATGAGCAGTTCTTC. The full variable domain, its missing parts supplied by reference TRBV5-4 and TRBJ2-1, is ETGVTQSPTHLIKTRGQQVTLRCSSQSGHNTVSWYQQALGQGPQFIFQYYREEENGRGNFPPRFSGLQFPNYSSELNVNALELDDSALYLCASSLPGLANEQFFGPGTRLTVL.

The chain carries TRBV5-1 and TRBJ1-2, with TRBD1 matching over 9 bases. The CDR3 runs 13 residues. Germline V lookup: CDR1 SGHRS, CDR2 YFSETQ. Losses at the gene ends were 7 bases for V and 2 bases for J; bases not matched to a gene: 3. The CDR3 DNA sequence: TGCGCCAGCCGACAGGGGGGCAACTATGGCTACACCTTC. It yields the protein CASRQGGNYGYTF.

The rearrangement uses TRBV5-6 and TRBJ1-4, with TRBD1 matching over 9 bases. Unmatched junction bases numbered 3, after V lost 0 bases and J lost 3 bases. This CDR3 contains 16 residues. CDR1 is SGHDT, CDR2 YYEEEE, per germline. CDR3 in DNA: TGTGCCAGCAGCTTGGTGAGACAGGGGGCTAATGAAAAACTGTTTTTT. Translation: CASSLVRQGANEKLFF.

The chain employs TRBV10-3 and TRBJ1-1; D is perhaps TRBD1 (6 bases). The CDR3 totals 17 residues. Trimming pared 6 bases from V and 0 bases from J, leaving 20 bases between. Germline V CDR1 and CDR2: ENHRY, SYGVKD. The CDR3 DNA reads TGTGCCATCAGAAGTGGGGGCGGGGGGCCAATGAACACTGAAGCTTTCTTT. It encodes CAIRSGGGGPMNTEAFF.

The chain employs TRBV7-2 and TRBJ2-2; tentative D call: TRBD2 (7 bases). The germline V and J ends were trimmed by 4 bases and 4 bases, with 16 bases remaining between them. The CDR3 covers 16 residues. Germline CDR1 and CDR2: SGHTA and FQGNSA. In DNA form, the CDR3 reads TGTGCCAGCAGCTCGCCCGGGGGGCCAGGCACCGGGGAGCTGTTTTTT. Translation: CASSSPGGPGTGELFF.

The chain has TRBV5-1 and TRBJ2-1; 11 nucleotides match TRBD1. V lost 3 bases and J lost 5; bases outside the gene matches: 7. In germline, CDR1 is SGHRS, CDR2 YFSETQ. The CDR3 spans 16 residues. CDR3 DNA sequence: TGCGCCAGCAGCTCCGGCTGGACAGGGGGCAACAATGAGCAGTTCTTC. This gives the protein CASSSGWTGGNNEQFF.

The rearrangement links TRBV7-3 to TRBJ2-2, with TRBD1 identical over 9 bases. This CDR3 region has 17 residues. Looked up from germline, CDR1 is SGHTA and CDR2 is FQGTGA. V lost 5 bases to trimming and J lost 5 bases; unmatched junction nucleotides: 12. CDR3 amino acids: CASSLSRTGAITGELFF. In nucleotides, the CDR3 is TGTGCCAGCAGCCTATCCCGGACAGGGGCGATTACCGGGGAGCTGTTTTTT. Full variable domain (outside the CDR3, taken from reference TRBV7-3 and TRBJ2-2): GAGVSQTPSNKVTEKGKYVELRCDPISGHTALYWYRQSLGQGPEFLIYFQGTGAADDSGLPNDRFFAVRPEGSVSTLKIQRTERGDSAVYLCASSLSRTGAITGELFFGEGSRLTVL.